The clone carrying this TCR beta chain was seen at least ten times. Its antigen is not identified. Germline V CDR1 and CDR2: LNHDA, SQIVND (reference sequence). This CDR3 has 13 amino acids. V lost 10 bases to trimming and J lost 0 bases, with 12 bases between them. This sample was included in a study of Graves' ophthalmopathy and Graves' hyperthyroidism. Notes on the study in general: Built on 13 signatures, a model told ophthalmopathy apart from stable hyperthyroidism with roughly 88% sensitivity and over 80% specificity. Blood also harbored most expanded thyroid clonotypes above 0.001 frequency.

The TCR beta CDR3 regions underwent amplification from RNA transcripts. First-round RT-PCR employed HTBI primers, with a second-round multiplex PCR after it. Each CDR3 protein gets one entry after TCRdb re-called the multiplex PCR reads with MiXCR. The sample lists under 350,000 distinct CDR3 sequences; 17% were seen once. This sequence originates from an adult man with Graves' ophthalmopathy. The chain has TRBV19 and TRBJ1-2; no clear D gene. The material sequenced was peripheral blood. The chain's CDR3 is CAISGIPNYGYTF. The CDR3 region has the DNA TGTGCCATTAGCGGCATCCCTAACTATGGCTACACCTTC.